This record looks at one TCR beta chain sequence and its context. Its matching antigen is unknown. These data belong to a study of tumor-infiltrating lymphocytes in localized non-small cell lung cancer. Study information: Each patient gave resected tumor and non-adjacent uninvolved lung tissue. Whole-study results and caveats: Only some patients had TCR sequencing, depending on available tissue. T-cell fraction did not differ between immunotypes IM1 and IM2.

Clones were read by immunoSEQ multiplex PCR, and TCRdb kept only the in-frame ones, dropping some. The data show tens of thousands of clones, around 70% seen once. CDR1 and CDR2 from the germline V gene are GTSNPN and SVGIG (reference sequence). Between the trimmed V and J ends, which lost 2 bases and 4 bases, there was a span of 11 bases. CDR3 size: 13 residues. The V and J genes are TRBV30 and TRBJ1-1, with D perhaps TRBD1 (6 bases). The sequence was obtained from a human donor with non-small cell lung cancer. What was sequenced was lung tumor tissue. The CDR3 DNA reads TGTGCCTGGAGTAAGGGGGGTGCCACTGAAGCTTTCTTT. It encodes CAWSKGGATEAFF.